These 4 T cell receptor beta chains came from one sample sequenced in a study of blood T cell repertoires in COVID-19. Profiled with immunoSEQ multiplex PCR; TCRdb holds only in-frame clones, not every one. The repertoire has some 14,000 clones, over 65% of them found once; the top ten carry around 15%. Sequencing used peripheral blood. The origin of the receptors is a man in his forties with active or convalescent COVID-19.

The V call is TRBV29-1, the J call TRBJ1-1; TRBD1 aligns across 7 bases. This CDR3 contains 13 residues. Losses at the gene ends were 7 bases for V and 11 bases for J; bases not matched to a gene: 16. From germline, CDR1 is SQVTM and CDR2 ANQGSEA. The CDR3 here is CSGERDSRGSAFF. The CDR3 nucleotides are TGCAGCGGGGAAAGGGACAGCCGTGGGAGTGCTTTCTTT. The variable domain in full, with the rest retrieved from reference TRBV29-1 and TRBJ1-1, is SAVISQKPSRDICQRGTSLTIQCQVDSQVTMMFWYRQQPGQSLTLIATANQGSEATYESGFVIDKFPISRPNLTFSTLTVSNMSPEDSSIYLCSGERDSRGSAFFGQGTRLTVV.

The chain uses TRBV5-1 and TRBJ1-1; D unresolved. Germline V gene lookup returns CDR1 SGHRS and CDR2 YFSETQ. There are 17 residues in the CDR3. V was cut by 4 bases and J by 0 bases, with 19 bases left in between. As DNA, the CDR3 is TGCGCCAGCAGCCCCGGGAGTCGGAGCTTCATGAACACTGAAGCTTTCTTT. Translated, it gives CASSPGSRSFMNTEAFF.

The rearrangement joins TRBV2 to TRBJ2-5; the D gene is possibly TRBD2 (5 bases). V lost 4 bases to trimming and J lost 5 bases, with 14 bases between them. Germline CDR1 reads SNHLY; CDR2 reads FYNNEI. This CDR3 spans 14 amino acids. This CDR3 is CASSARLLWETQYF. CDR3 bases: TGTGCCAGCAGTGCTCGACTACTATGGGAGACCCAGTACTTC.

The rearrangement joins TRBV9 to TRBJ2-3; 15 nucleotides agree with TRBD2. The junction had 8 bases not matched to a gene; V was cut back by 4 bases and J by 5 bases. The CDR3 runs 17 residues. Germline values: CDR1 SGDLS, CDR2 YYNGEE. The CDR3 loop reads CASSIGLAGGYLDTQYF. The CDR3 nucleotides are TGTGCCAGCAGCATTGGACTAGCGGGGGGGTACCTAGATACGCAGTATTTT.